A single sample gave rise to the 21 T cell receptor beta chains below, sequenced in a study of blood T cell repertoires in COVID-19. Only in-frame clones appear in the TCRdb table, and some are missing; sequencing was by immunoSEQ multiplex PCR. The sample records tens of thousands of clones, roughly 85% being singletons. Sequenced material: peripheral blood. The origin of the receptors is a man aged 55 to 70 with acute or convalescent COVID-19.

V and J are TRBV5-3 and TRBJ2-7; maybe TRBD1 (5 bases). TRBV5-3 is an ORF, and what it does is uncertain. The V gene lost 4 bases and the J gene lost 5 bases, with 22 bases spanning the gap. The CDR3 is 16 amino acids. The CDR3 sequence: CARSPQVSGIKDEQYF. CDR3 sequence (DNA): TGTGCCAGAAGCCCCCAGGTATCAGGGATCAAGGACGAGCAGTACTTC.

This clone was observed once. CDR3 loop: CATSDPGTSGRGDEQFF. The CDR3, as DNA: TGTGCCACCAGTGACCCAGGGACTAGCGGGAGAGGGGATGAGCAGTTCTTC. The chain combines TRBV24-1 with TRBJ2-1; 14 bases are shared with TRBD2. V lost 4 bases, J lost 8 bases, and 9 bases stayed unmatched. Germline V lookup: CDR1 KGHDR, CDR2 SFDVKD. The CDR3 loop spans 17 amino acids.

The chain links TRBV5-1 to TRBJ2-5; 13 nucleotides align to TRBD2. J gave up 4 bases and V 4 bases, and 7 bases lay outside the gene matches. This CDR3 has 16 amino acids. Germline V gene data show CDR1 as SGHRS and CDR2 as YFSETQ. CDR3 protein: CASSPGTSGVAETQYF. The CDR3 bases are TGCGCCAGCAGCCCAGGGACTAGCGGGGTAGCAGAGACCCAGTACTTC.

The DNA of the CDR3 is TGCGCCAGCAGCCAAGATACCGGACAGGCCCCATACGAGCAGTACTTC. Encoded protein: CASSQDTGQAPYEQYF. This rearrangement joins TRBV4-3 to TRBJ2-7; the match to TRBD1 covers 7 bases. CDR3 length: 16 amino acids. Per germline, CDR1 LGHNA and CDR2 YSLEER. V shed 0 bases and J 4 bases; nucleotides not matched to a gene: 9.

This chain uses TRBV6-5 with TRBJ2-1; 9 bases fit TRBD2. The J segment lost 1 base and the V segment lost 6 bases, leaving 4 bases of the junction unmatched. The CDR3 length is 15 residues. From germline, CDR1 is MNHEY and CDR2 SVGAGI. The CDR3 loop reads CASRIAGESYNEQFF. CDR3 DNA: TGTGCCAGCAGGATAGCGGGAGAGTCCTACAATGAGCAGTTCTTC.

CDR3 nucleotides: TGCGCCAGCAGTAGACAGGGGAGGGCAGATACGCAGTATTTT. Translated, it gives CASSRQGRADTQYF. V is TRBV5-1 and J is TRBJ2-3, with D possibly TRBD1 on 8 matching bases. The CDR3 consists of 14 residues. V shed 5 bases and J shed 4 bases, with 14 bases lying between them. Germline assignment: CDR1 SGHRS and CDR2 YFSETQ.

The chain is built from TRBV7-9 and TRBJ2-7; D is uncertain. This CDR3 comprises 14 residues. Germline assignment: CDR1 SEHNR and CDR2 FQNEAQ (reference sequence). Trimming left V 11 bases short and J 0 bases short, with 17 bases between. CDR3 in DNA: TGTGCCTCTGTTCGCCCCTTGAGCTCCTACGAGCAGTACTTC. Translated, it gives CASVRPLSSYEQYF.

The chain carries TRBV6-5 and TRBJ2-7; 8 nucleotides agree with TRBD1. Losses at the gene ends were 8 bases for V and 4 bases for J; bases not matched to a gene: 4. CDR3 length equals 12 residues. Germline V lookup: CDR1 MNHEY, CDR2 SVGAGI. The CDR3 region is CASRDRSYEQYF. Here the CDR3 DNA reads TGTGCCAGCCGGGACAGGTCATACGAGCAGTACTTC.

This clone was recorded many times. This chain uses TRBV6-5 with TRBJ2-5, with TRBD1 matching 9 bases. V trimming: 6 bases; J trimming: 5 bases; junction bases outside the gene matches: 10. The CDR3 is 15 amino acids. Germline loops: CDR1 MNHEY, CDR2 SVGAGI. CDR3 in amino acids: CASSPTQGARETQYF. The CDR3, as DNA: TGTGCCAGCAGCCCGACACAGGGGGCGCGGGAGACCCAGTACTTC.

J is TRBJ1-1 and V is TRBV6-2 or TRBV6-3; the D is unclear. V was trimmed by 3 bases and J by 2 bases, leaving 13 bases between them. The CDR3 contains 15 residues. Germline V gene lookup returns CDR1 MNHEY and CDR2 SVGEGT. CDR3 nucleotides: TGTGCCAGCAGTTATGGACGGGGAGGCAACACTGAAGCTTTCTTT. It is translated as CASSYGRGGNTEAFF.

J is TRBJ2-7 and V is TRBV7-9; no firm D call. The CDR3 extends over 13 amino acids. Germline values: CDR1 SEHNR, CDR2 FQNEAQ (reference sequence). V shed 6 bases and J shed 2 bases, with 11 bases lying between them. In DNA form, the CDR3 reads TGTGCCAGCAGTTCACCGGTAACCTACGAGCAGTACTTC. Translated, it gives CASSSPVTYEQYF.

The chain employs TRBV5-1 and TRBJ1-1; TRBD1 might be the D (5 bases). The germline gives CDR1 SGHRS, CDR2 YFSETQ. V dropped 3 bases and J dropped 2 bases, with 11 bases sitting between them. The CDR3 consists of 14 residues. CDR3 in amino acids: CASSWTGTNTEAFF. The CDR3 DNA reads as TGCGCCAGCAGCTGGACCGGGACTAACACTGAAGCTTTCTTT.

A remark on this clone: It is unclear where the CDR3 begins or ends on the DNA, so no DNA is shown, and the CDR3 is as TCRdb lists it. The gene calls are TRBV7-8 and TRBJ1-2. Ends included, the CDR3 has 15 residues. Germline V lookup: CDR1 SGHVS, CDR2 FQNEAQ. CDR3 loop: CASSPAGKMVGGGTF.

The V call is TRBV4-2, the J call TRBJ1-5, with TRBD1 identical over 11 bases. The CDR3 length is 15 residues. The germline gives CDR1 LGHNA, CDR2 YNFKEQ. V lost 3 bases to trimming and J lost 5 bases; unmatched junction nucleotides: 3. CDR3 residues: CASSQRTGGDQPQHF. The CDR3 DNA follows: TGTGCCAGCAGCCAGCGGACAGGGGGCGATCAGCCCCAGCATTTT.

The CDR3: CAWSEGTGSYEQYF. The CDR3 nucleotides are TGTGCCTGGAGTGAGGGGACAGGTTCCTACGAGCAGTACTTC. J is TRBJ2-7 and V is TRBV30; 8 bases align to TRBD1. Germline V lookup: CDR1 GTSNPN, CDR2 SVGIG (reference sequence). With V trimmed by 1 base and J by 1 base, 3 bases remained unmatched. There are 14 residues in the CDR3.

This clone appeared a single time. This sequence joins TRBV30 and TRBJ1-4; TRBD1 might be the D (5 bases). The germline V gene encodes CDR1 GTSNPN and CDR2 SVGIG (reference sequence). Deletions cut 1 base from V and 3 bases from J, with 9 bases between. The CDR3 runs 14 residues. Here the CDR3 DNA reads TGTGCCTGGAGTGCAGGGTCAGCTAATGAAAAACTGTTTTTT. This encodes CAWSAGSANEKLFF.

The chain links TRBV30 to TRBJ2-5; D gene unclear. The V gene's germline CDR1 is GTSNPN and CDR2 SVGIG (reference sequence). V dropped 0 bases and J dropped 5 bases, with 4 bases sitting between them. This CDR3 is built from 11 residues. The CDR3 DNA sequence: TGTGCCTGGAGTGTCGGGGAGACCCAGTACTTC. Translating it yields CAWSVGETQYF.

CDR3 DNA: TGTGCCAGCAGCGTGGGACCTACTACGGGACAGTCGGGGGTAGGCTATGGCTACACCTTC. It encodes CASSVGPTTGQSGVGYGYTF. The rearrangement uses TRBV9 and TRBJ1-2, with TRBD1 matching 7 bases. Per germline, CDR1 SGDLS and CDR2 YYNGEE. The junction had 23 bases not matched to a gene; V was cut back by 2 bases and J by 4 bases. The CDR3 runs to 20 residues. The complete variable domain, with remaining parts taken from reference TRBV9 and TRBJ1-2, reads DSGVTQTPKHLITATGQRVTLRCSPRSGDLSVYWYQQSLDQGLQFLIQYYNGEERAKGNILERFSAQQFPDLHSELNLSSLELGDSALYFCASSVGPTTGQSGVGYGYTFGSGTRLTVV.

This chain joins TRBV2 and TRBJ2-5, with 7 bases that match TRBD2. CDR3 length equals 15 residues. CDR1 SNHLY and CDR2 FYNNEI come from the germline V gene. V was pared by 2 bases and J by 5 bases, with 8 bases of the junction left unmatched. In DNA, the CDR3 is TGTGCCAGCAGTGAAACCGGGGCGGGAGAGGAGACCCAGTACTTC. Its protein is CASSETGAGEETQYF.

J is TRBJ1-1 and V is TRBV3-1 (or the pseudogene TRBV3-2); D is unresolved. CDR1 is LGHDT, CDR2 YNNKEL, per germline (reference sequence). CDR3 length: 13 amino acids. V lost 5 bases to trimming and J lost 1 base, with 8 bases between them. CDR3 loop: CASSNTANTEAFF. In DNA form, the CDR3 reads TGTGCCAGCAGCAATACAGCGAACACTGAAGCTTTCTTT.

The genes are TRBV5-4 and TRBJ1-3; tentatively, D is TRBD1 (6 bases). Trimming shortened V by 5 bases and J by 0 bases, and 12 bases separated the two germline ends. Germline V gene data show CDR1 as SGHNT and CDR2 as YYREEE (reference sequence). CDR3 size: 15 residues. Written as DNA, the CDR3 is TGTGCCAGCAGATCTGACAGGAGCTCTGGAAACACCATATATTTT. Encoded protein: CASRSDRSSGNTIYF. The full variable domain, rest sourced from reference TRBV5-4 and TRBJ1-3, is ETGVTQSPTHLIKTRGQQVTLRCSSQSGHNTVSWYQQALGQGPQFIFQYYREEENGRGNFPPRFSGLQFPNYSSELNVNALELDDSALYLCASRSDRSSGNTIYFGEGSWLTVV.